The source of this TCR beta chain is a study of T cell responses to AZD1222 COVID-19 vaccine. Study overall: Pooled in the analysis were second doses at about 4 or about 12 weeks.

Study-wide points: Donors, mostly white British, included more females; clonal diversity was possibly underestimated.

CDR1 SGDLS and CDR2 YYNGEE come from the germline V gene. V lost 3 bases, J lost 8 bases, and 14 bases lay in between. The CDR3 loop spans 13 amino acids. Assay used: immunoSEQ multiplex PCR; TCRdb lists only in-frame clones, some missing. The data hold 170,000 or so clones, with 90% to 95% observed a single time. As concerns this clone: As yet, its antigen is unknown.

V usage is TRBV9 and J usage is TRBJ1-2; maybe TRBD1 (5 bases). Source: peripheral blood, taken on day 0 of AZD1222 vaccination. The clonotype originates from an adult in good health. Here the CDR3 DNA reads TGTGCCAGCAGCGCGGTCACAGGAGAGGGCTACACCTTC. Residues: CASSAVTGEGYTF.